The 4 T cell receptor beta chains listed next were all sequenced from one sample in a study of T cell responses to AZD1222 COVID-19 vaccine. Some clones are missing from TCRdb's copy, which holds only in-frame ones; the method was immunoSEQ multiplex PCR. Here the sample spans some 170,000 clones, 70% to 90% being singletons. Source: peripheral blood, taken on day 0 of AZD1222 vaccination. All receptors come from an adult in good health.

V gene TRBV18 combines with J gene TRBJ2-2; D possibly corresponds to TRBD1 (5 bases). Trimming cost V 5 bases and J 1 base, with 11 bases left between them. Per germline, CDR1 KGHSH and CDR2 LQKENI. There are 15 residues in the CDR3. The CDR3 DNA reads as TGTGCCAGCTCATCTTTGGACATGAACACCGGGGAGCTGTTTTTT. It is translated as CASSSLDMNTGELFF. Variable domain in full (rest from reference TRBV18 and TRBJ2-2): NAGVMQNPRHLVRRRGQEARLRCSPMKGHSHVYWYRQLPEEGLKFMVYLQKENIIDESGMPKERFSAEFPKEGPSILRIQQVVRGDSAAYFCASSSLDMNTGELFFGEGSRLTVL.

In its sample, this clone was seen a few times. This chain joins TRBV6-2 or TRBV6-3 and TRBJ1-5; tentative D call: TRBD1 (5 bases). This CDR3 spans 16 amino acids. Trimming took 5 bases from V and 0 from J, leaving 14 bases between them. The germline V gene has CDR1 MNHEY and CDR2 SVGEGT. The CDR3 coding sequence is TGTGCCAGCAGTCACGGACAACTGAATAGCAATCAGCCCCAGCATTTT. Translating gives CASSHGQLNSNQPQHF.

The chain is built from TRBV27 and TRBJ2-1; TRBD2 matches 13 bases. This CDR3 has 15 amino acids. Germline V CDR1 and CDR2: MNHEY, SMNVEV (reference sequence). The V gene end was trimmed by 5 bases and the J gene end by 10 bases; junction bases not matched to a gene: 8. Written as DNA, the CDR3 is TGTGCCAGCAGTAAAGGGACTAGCGGGAATAACGAGCAGTTCTTC. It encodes CASSKGTSGNNEQFF.

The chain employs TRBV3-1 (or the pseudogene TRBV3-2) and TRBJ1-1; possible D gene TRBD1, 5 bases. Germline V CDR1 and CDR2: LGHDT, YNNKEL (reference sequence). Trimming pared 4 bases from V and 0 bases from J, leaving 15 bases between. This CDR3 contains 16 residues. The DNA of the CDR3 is TGTGCCAGCAGCCGGCGACAGAGCCAGATGAACACTGAAGCTTTCTTT. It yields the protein CASSRRQSQMNTEAFF.